The 26 T cell receptor beta chains presented below share a single source sample, sequenced in a study of T cells in Graves' hyperthyroidism and ophthalmopathy. TCR beta CDR3 sequences were amplified from RNA transcripts. Initially, a first-round RT-PCR of the TCR CDR3 employed the HTBI primer set. MiXCR, applied by TCRdb to the multiplex PCR reads, yields one record per CDR3 protein. The sample lists about 400,000 distinct CDR3 sequences; 25% were seen once. The sample was blood. These TCRs come from a man in his fifties or sixties with Graves' hyperthyroidism.

The chain employs TRBV12-3 or TRBV12-4 and TRBJ1-1; D uncertain. The CDR3 has 13 residues. V gave up 4 bases and J gave up 2 bases, with 8 bases separating them. The CDR3 DNA sequence: TGTGCCAGCAGTTCTAAAAGAAACACTGAAGCTTTCTTT. This gives the protein CASSSKRNTEAFF.

The genes are TRBV9 and TRBJ2-6; weak D call: TRBD1 (5 bases). The length of the CDR3 is 19 residues. V lost 0 bases and J lost 4, with 20 bases in between. CDR1 SGDLS and CDR2 YYNGEE come from the germline V gene. This CDR3 reads CASSVGNKGSTVGANVLTF. DNA for the CDR3: TGTGCCAGCAGCGTAGGGAATAAGGGGTCAACAGTGGGGGCCAACGTCCTGACTTTC.

In its sample, this clonotype was seen a few times. V and J are TRBV4-1 and TRBJ2-1; D is unresolved. The CDR3 spans 13 residues. The V and J ends lost 0 bases and 11 bases respectively, with 11 bases between them. In germline, CDR1 is MGHRA, CDR2 YSYEKL. In nucleotides, the CDR3 is TGCGCCAGCAGCCAAGAAAGGGCGGCCAAGCAGTTCTTC. As protein: CASSQERAAKQFF.

This clonotype was seen many times. The rearrangement joins TRBV27 to TRBJ1-1; the match to TRBD1 covers 8 bases. V lost 6 bases, J lost 4 bases, and 7 bases stayed unmatched. CDR1 MNHEY and CDR2 SMNVEV come from the germline V gene (reference sequence). The CDR3 contains 14 residues. This chain's CDR3 is CASRVQGGFTEAFF. DNA for the CDR3: TGTGCCAGCAGGGTACAGGGGGGTTTCACTGAAGCTTTCTTT.

The chain is built from TRBV10-3 and TRBJ2-1; 14 bases agree with TRBD2. Germline CDR1 and CDR2: ENHRY and SYGVKD. Trimming at V came to 8 bases and at J to 5 bases, leaving 14 bases not matched to a gene. The CDR3 length is 18 residues. CDR3 sequence reads: CAIGGLAGAALIDNEQFF. CDR3 DNA: TGTGCCATCGGGGGACTAGCGGGAGCCGCCTTGATTGACAATGAGCAGTTCTTC.

In its sample, this clonotype was seen a few times. The J gene is TRBJ1-1, the V gene TRBV12-3 or TRBV12-4; D not certain. CDR3 length: 11 amino acids. V lost 5 bases to trimming and J lost 6 bases, with 7 bases between them. For the CDR3, the DNA is TGTGCCAGCAGTCATGGAGCTGAAGCTTTCTTT. This encodes CASSHGAEAFF.

This clonotype has only a few counts. V is TRBV6-4 and J is TRBJ2-3; tentative D call: TRBD1 (5 bases). CDR3 length: 13 residues. Germline V gene data show CDR1 as MRHNA and CDR2 as SNTAGT. With 2 bases removed from V and 6 bases from J, the gap between germline ends came to 9 bases. The CDR3 protein is CASSDRGSDTQYF. The DNA of the CDR3 is TGTGCCAGCAGTGACAGGGGTTCGGATACGCAGTATTTT.

This clonotype was found many times. The V gene is TRBV29-1, the J gene TRBJ1-5; 8 nucleotides align to TRBD1. This CDR3 is built from 13 residues. Germline assignment: CDR1 SQVTM and CDR2 ANQGSEA. Germline trimming cut 7 bases from V and 4 bases from J; bases unmatched to any gene: 6. In nucleotides, the CDR3 is TGCAGCGCAACTCAGGGGGCGAATCAGCCCCAGCATTTT. It codes for CSATQGANQPQHF.

The table lists this clonotype with many counts. This chain connects TRBV3-1 to TRBJ2-7, with a weak D call TRBD1 (6 bases). There are 15 residues in the CDR3. Between the trimmed V and J ends, which lost 1 base and 2 bases, there was a span of 12 bases. Germline V CDR1 and CDR2: LGHDT, YNNKEL (reference sequence). The DNA of the CDR3 is TGTGCCAGCAGCCAAGGGCCAGGGGAACCCTACGAGCAGTACTTC. Residues: CASSQGPGEPYEQYF.

The rearrangement uses TRBV5-1 and TRBJ1-3; maybe TRBD1 (6 bases). The CDR3 covers 15 residues. Trimming took 4 bases from V and 0 from J, leaving 11 bases between them. CDR1 SGHRS and CDR2 YFSETQ come from the germline V gene. This CDR3 reads CASSRDISSGNTIYF. DNA of the CDR3: TGCGCCAGCAGCAGGGACATCTCCTCTGGAAACACCATATATTTT.

This rearrangement joins TRBV20-1 to TRBJ2-1; D may be TRBD2 (6 bases). Germline CDR1 and CDR2: DFQATT and SNEGSKA (reference sequence). The CDR3 contains 14 residues. V lost 3 bases to trimming and J lost 6 bases, with 15 bases between them. The DNA of the CDR3 is TGCAGTGCTAGTCTCGTACTAGCCCGCAATGAGCAGTTCTTC. Amino acids: CSASLVLARNEQFF.

The CDR3 is CASSRRLQSYNEQFF. CDR3 sequence (DNA): TGTGCCAGCAGCCGTCGACTCCAATCCTACAATGAGCAGTTCTTC. This chain joins TRBV7-8 and TRBJ2-1, with D uncertain. With 5 bases removed from V and 1 base from J, the gap between germline ends came to 12 bases. In germline, CDR1 is SGHVS, CDR2 FQNEAQ. The CDR3 sequence is 15 residues long. The full variable domain, rest sourced from reference TRBV7-8 and TRBJ2-1, is GAGVSQSPRYKVAKRGQDVALRCDPISGHVSLFWYQQALGQGPEFLTYFQNEAQLDKSGLPSDRFFAERPEGSVSTLKIQRTQQEDSAVYLCASSRRLQSYNEQFFGPGTRLTVL.

J is TRBJ2-7 and V is TRBV12-3 or TRBV12-4, with TRBD2 matching 7 bases. This CDR3 comprises 13 residues. The trim removed 5 bases at V and 1 base at J, leaving 2 bases unmatched. The CDR3 protein is CASSRGLSYEQYF. CDR3 coding DNA: TGTGCCAGCAGTAGGGGACTATCCTACGAGCAGTACTTC.

This clonotype occurred many times. J is TRBJ2-3 and V is TRBV11-2; the D is unclear. The V gene lost 8 bases and the J gene lost 6 bases, with 15 bases spanning the gap. This CDR3 is built from 13 residues. Germline V gene lookup returns CDR1 SGHAT and CDR2 FQNNGV. This CDR3 is CASSGGLGDTQYF. For the CDR3, the DNA is TGTGCCAGCTCTGGCGGCTTGGGGGATACGCAGTATTTT.

The V call is TRBV11-2, the J call TRBJ1-2; TRBD1 matches 7 bases. The V and J ends lost 5 bases and 4 bases, in that order; junction bases with no gene match: 22. Looked up from germline, CDR1 is SGHAT and CDR2 is FQNNGV. CDR3 length equals 19 residues. The CDR3 sequence is CASSQMPRPRQGSVYGYTF. CDR3 bases: TGTGCCAGCAGCCAAATGCCCCGTCCGAGACAGGGATCTGTCTATGGCTACACCTTC. Full variable domain (missing parts from reference TRBV11-2 and TRBJ1-2): EAGVAQSPRYKIIEKRQSVAFWCNPISGHATLYWYQQILGQGPKLLIQFQNNGVVDDSQLPKDRFSAERLKGVDSTLKIQPAKLEDSAVYLCASSQMPRPRQGSVYGYTFGSGTRLTVV.

The chain couples TRBV3-1 to TRBJ1-6, with D unclear. In germline, CDR1 is LGHDT, CDR2 YNNKEL (reference sequence). The V end lost 4 bases, the J end lost 9 bases, and 19 bases lay between the germline ends. CDR3 length: 16 residues. The CDR3 DNA is TGTGCCAGCAGCCTCGGGAGTGAGGCGATAAGTTCACCCCTCCACTTT. It specifies CASSLGSEAISSPLHF.

This clonotype was detected only a few times. The V call is TRBV28, the J call TRBJ2-2; 10 bases align to TRBD2. CDR3 length: 15 amino acids. The germline V gene encodes CDR1 MDHEN and CDR2 SYDVKM. V lost 4 bases, J lost 4 bases, and 3 bases stayed unmatched. As DNA, the CDR3 is TGTGCCAGCAGTTCTAGCGGGAGAGTCACCGGGGAGCTGTTTTTT. Its protein is CASSSSGRVTGELFF. The variable domain in full, with the rest retrieved from reference TRBV28 and TRBJ2-2, is DVKVTQSSRYLVKRTGEKVFLECVQDMDHENMFWYRQDPGLGLRLIYFSYDVKMKEKGDIPEGYSVSREKKERFSLILESASTNQTSMYLCASSSSGRVTGELFFGEGSRLTVL.

CDR3 DNA: TGCAGTGCTTACAACTCCTACGAGCAGTACTTC. Residues: CSAYNSYEQYF. The chain employs TRBV20-1 and TRBJ2-7, with D hard to call. There are 11 residues in the CDR3. The germline V gene has CDR1 DFQATT and CDR2 SNEGSKA (reference sequence). Trimming removed 5 bases from V and 0 bases from J, with 5 bases in between.

Of note for this clonotype: This sequence may be a read error, since a much larger clone differs from it by one base. This chain uses TRBV20-1 with TRBJ2-7, with 8 bases matching TRBD2. The germline CDR1 and CDR2 sequences are DFQATT and SNEGSKA (reference sequence). The CDR3 sequence is 14 residues long. The CDR3 region is CSASRGGRSYEPYF. The CDR3 coding sequence is TGCAGTGCTAGTCGCGGCGGGAGGTCCTACGAGCCGTACTTC.

This clonotype was observed a few times. The J gene is TRBJ2-5, the V gene TRBV2, with 9 bases that match TRBD2. This CDR3 has 17 residues. J lost 0 bases, V lost 1 base, and 6 bases had no gene match. Germline CDR1 SNHLY, CDR2 FYNNEI. CDR3 region: CASSEVYLAGNQETQYF. DNA for the CDR3: TGTGCCAGCAGTGAAGTTTATCTAGCGGGGAACCAAGAGACCCAGTACTTC.

This clonotype was recorded at least ten times. V gene TRBV2 combines with J gene TRBJ2-5, with TRBD1 as a possible D gene (5 bases). CDR1 and CDR2 from the germline V gene are SNHLY and FYNNEI. CDR3 length: 12 residues. The V end lost 8 bases, the J end lost 4 bases, and 11 bases lay between the germline ends. The CDR3 here is CASFNRRETQYF. CDR3 DNA sequence: TGTGCCAGCTTTAACAGGCGAGAGACCCAGTACTTC.

This clonotype was seen more than once but under ten times. The chain recombines TRBV11-2 with TRBJ1-3; D is possibly TRBD1 (5 bases). Germline V gene sequence: CDR1 SGHAT, CDR2 FQNNGV. The CDR3 has 16 residues. V dropped 5 bases and J dropped 7 bases, with 21 bases sitting between them. The CDR3 DNA follows: TGTGCCAGCAGCCCCCTAAGAGGAGGGGCATATAACACCATATATTTT. It specifies CASSPLRGGAYNTIYF.

This clonotype was counted between two and nine times. V usage is TRBV27 and J usage is TRBJ1-2; 7 nucleotides align to TRBD1. The length of the CDR3 is 13 residues. Germline-derived CDR1 and CDR2 are MNHEY and SMNVEV (reference sequence). V shed 4 bases, J shed 8 bases, and the junction held 7 bases outside the gene matches. As DNA, the CDR3 is TGTGCCAGCAGTTACCGACAGGGAGGCGGCTACACCTTC. Encoded protein: CASSYRQGGGYTF.

This rearrangement joins TRBV5-1 to TRBJ2-2; 12 bases line up with TRBD1. With 4 bases clipped from V and 7 bases from J, the junction kept 5 bases outside the gene matches. Germline lookup yields CDR1 SGHRS and CDR2 YFSETQ. There are 15 residues in the CDR3. The chain's CDR3 is CASSGTGGAYGELFF. The CDR3 DNA reads as TGCGCCAGCAGCGGGACAGGGGGCGCTTACGGGGAGCTGTTTTTT.

The CDR3, as DNA: TGCAGTGCTAGAGCCGGGGTGGCCGGGGAGCTGTTTTTT. This encodes CSARAGVAGELFF. This chain joins TRBV20-1 and TRBJ2-2, with a possible D match to TRBD2 (5 bases). Germline CDR1 reads DFQATT; CDR2 reads SNEGSKA (reference sequence). Trimming left V 1 base short and J 6 bases short, with 9 bases between. This CDR3 is 13 amino acids long.

There are many counts of this clonotype. The rearrangement links TRBV28 to TRBJ2-4, with 9 bases identical to TRBD2. This CDR3 is 15 amino acids long. J gave up 7 bases and V 2 bases, and 6 bases lay outside the gene matches. Germline V gene sequence: CDR1 MDHEN, CDR2 SYDVKM. The CDR3 spells CASSLHAGGSNIQYF. CDR3 nucleotides: TGTGCCAGCAGTTTACACGCGGGAGGGTCGAACATTCAGTACTTC. The full variable domain, rest sourced from reference TRBV28 and TRBJ2-4, is DVKVTQSSRYLVKRTGEKVFLECVQDMDHENMFWYRQDPGLGLRLIYFSYDVKMKEKGDIPEGYSVSREKKERFSLILESASTNQTSMYLCASSLHAGGSNIQYFGAGTRLSVL.